The entry below describes one T cell receptor beta chain. Measured with immunoSEQ multiplex PCR; TCRdb has only the in-frame clones, and not every one. The sample lists more than 70,000 clones, over 80% seen once, with 1.6% in the top ten. The sample comes from a study of T cells after somatic rescue of genetic block. The trim removed 5 bases at V and 0 bases at J, leaving 6 bases unmatched. This CDR3 spans 17 amino acids. Looked up from germline, CDR1 is MDHEN and CDR2 is SYDVKM. Sequences were obtained from peripheral blood mononuclear cells (PBMCs). This TCR came from a woman between 18 and 30 years old. The V call is TRBV28, the J call TRBJ2-3; 12 nucleotides align to TRBD2. The CDR3 region has the DNA TGTGCCAGCAGTCTCCTAGCGGGAGGGCCTAGCACAGATACGCAGTATTTT. It translates to CASSLLAGGPSTDTQYF.